The T cell receptor beta chain described here comes from a study of T cell responses to AZD1222 COVID-19 vaccine. V shed 2 bases and J shed 3 bases, with 15 bases lying between them. CDR1 is SGHTA, CDR2 FQGTGA, per germline. This CDR3 region has 16 residues. A word on this clone: The antigen is not known.

Generated by immunoSEQ multiplex PCR, the TCRdb table keeps only in-frame clones and is missing some. The repertoire holds approximately 70,000 clones, with roughly 87% as singletons. Study-level findings and limits: Spike-specific TCR breadth and depth grew following two AZD1222 doses.

The source of this sequence is an adult in good health. The J gene is TRBJ2-3, the V gene TRBV7-3; a possible D gene is TRBD2 (6 bases). Sequences were derived from peripheral blood, sampled on day 0 of AZD1222 vaccination. In DNA form, the CDR3 reads TGTGCCAGCAGCTTATTGGGCGGGGTCGGGACAGATACGCAGTATTTT. It encodes CASSLLGGVGTDTQYF.